Sequencing of this T cell receptor beta chain was carried out in a study of OX40 agonist ivuxolimab in advanced cancers. TCRdb's table, derived via immunoSEQ multiplex PCR, lists solely in-frame clones and lacks some. Of 100,000 or so clones listed, approximately 95% are singletons. Germline values: CDR1 MDHEN, CDR2 SYDVKM. V was clipped by 5 bases and J by 5 bases, with 15 bases between them. The CDR3 contains 14 residues. This sample comprised CD4+ or CD8+ T cells sorted from blood, obtained in a trial of the OX40 agonist ivuxolimab. The gene calls are TRBV28 and TRBJ2-5; D may be TRBD1 (6 bases). This receptor was obtained from an adult with an advanced solid tumor such as melanoma, head and neck, liver or kidney cancer. The CDR3 nucleotides read TGTGCCAGCAGTCTCGACAGGAACACGGAGACCCAGTACTTC. Translating gives CASSLDRNTETQYF.